This T cell receptor (beta chain) is drawn from a study of CD8 T cells in ankylosing spondylitis. Overall study results and limits: Significantly higher representation of disease-linked clones was reported for matched ankylosing spondylitis synovial fluid. A TCR beta motif made of eight highly homologous variants seemed typical of ankylosing spondylitis blood.

Via MiXCR, TCRdb re-called the 5' RACE reads, giving one row per CDR3 protein. The sample has more than 200,000 distinct CDR3 sequences, roughly a quarter seen once. The CDR3 is made up of 15 amino acids. Germline V gene lookup returns CDR1 MNHNS and CDR2 SASEGT. Deletions cut 8 bases from V and 0 bases from J, with 14 bases between. This clonotype was seen only a few times. The antigen is undetermined. The sequencing input was blood, either unsorted or a sorted T cell fraction (not recorded which). The source is a male donor with ankylosing spondylitis or in good health (not recorded which). The V call is TRBV6-1, the J call TRBJ2-1; D unclear. DNA for the CDR3: TGTGCCAGCTCACCGAGGATTAGCTCCTACAATGAGCAGTTCTTC. This gives the protein CASSPRISSYNEQFF.